Sequencing of this TCR beta chain was carried out in a study of blood T cell repertoires in COVID-19. Study-level information: T cells, B-cell-depleted T cells, or PBMCs supplied cDNA or gDNA.

Cohort placement rested on clinical history that participants reported themselves. Someone with COVID-19 had been met by exposed participants within 2 weeks before study entry. Original processing methods: Estimation of nucleated cell counts was performed using reference gene primer amplification. The method was immunoSEQ multiplex PCR; TCRdb's version includes in-frame clones alone and lacks a portion of them. That table furnishes V, J and clone size, whereas the DNA furnished D and trimming. The sample holds nearly 250,000 clones, around 90% seen once. Between the trimmed V and J ends, which lost 2 bases and 3 bases, there was a span of 13 bases. CDR1 is SNHLY and CDR2 is FYNNEI in the germline V gene. The CDR3 runs to 15 residues.

The chain carries TRBV2 and TRBJ1-2, with D possibly TRBD1 on 6 matching bases. This clonotype was sampled from a middle-aged man who had been exposed to COVID-19. The sample comprised PBMCs or T cells enriched from blood (not recorded which). CDR3 in DNA: TGTGCCAGCAGTGAAAGGAGGACAGAGTACTATGGCTACACCTTC. Its protein is CASSERRTEYYGYTF. Based on the CDR3 plus reference TRBV2 and TRBJ1-2, the full variable domain is EPEVTQTPSHQVTQMGQEVILRCVPISNHLYFYWYRQILGQKVEFLVSFYNNEISEKSEIFDDQFSVERPDGSNFTLKIRSTKLEDSAMYFCASSERRTEYYGYTFGSGTRLTVV.